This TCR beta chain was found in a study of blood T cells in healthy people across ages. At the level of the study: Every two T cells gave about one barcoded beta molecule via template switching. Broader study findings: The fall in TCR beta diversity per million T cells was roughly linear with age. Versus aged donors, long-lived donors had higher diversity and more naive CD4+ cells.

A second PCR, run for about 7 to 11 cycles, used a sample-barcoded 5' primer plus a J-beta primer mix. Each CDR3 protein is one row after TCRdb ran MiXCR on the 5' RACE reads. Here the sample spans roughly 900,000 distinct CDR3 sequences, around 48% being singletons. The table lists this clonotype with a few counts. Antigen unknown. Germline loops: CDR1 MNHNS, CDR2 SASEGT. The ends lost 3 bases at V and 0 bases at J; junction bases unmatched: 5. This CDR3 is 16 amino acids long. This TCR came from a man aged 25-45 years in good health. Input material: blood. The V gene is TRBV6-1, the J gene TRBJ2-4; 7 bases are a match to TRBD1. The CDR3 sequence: CASSEDRRLAKNIQYF. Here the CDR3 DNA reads TGTGCCAGCAGTGAGGACAGGAGATTAGCCAAAAACATTCAGTACTTC.